One and the same sample provided the 12 T cell receptor beta chains below, sequenced in a study of PD-L1 blockade in urothelial cancer. Sample time point: pretreatment peripheral blood. Sequencing used immunoSEQ multiplex PCR; TCRdb keeps in-frame clones, though not all of them. The table records tens of thousands of clones, over 80% of them present only once. Specimen: PBMCs, collected around atezolizumab (anti-PD-L1) treatment. The receptors shown here come from a woman between 65 and 79 years old with urothelial cancer.

The J gene is TRBJ2-5, the V gene TRBV4-1; tentative D call: TRBD2 (7 bases). Germline-derived CDR1 and CDR2 are MGHRA and YSYEKL. The CDR3 length is 18 residues. V lost 1 base, J lost 5 bases, and 23 bases lay in between. The CDR3 sequence is CASSQGGGHNSFLETQYF. In DNA, the CDR3 is TGCGCCAGCAGCCAAGGGGGGGGACACAACTCATTTTTGGAGACCCAGTACTTC.

The chain recombines TRBV18 with TRBJ2-3; 12 bases are shared with TRBD2. In germline, CDR1 is KGHSH, CDR2 LQKENI. The V gene end was trimmed by 4 bases and the J gene end by 3 bases; junction bases not matched to a gene: 2. The CDR3 contains 15 residues. The CDR3 region is CASSRTSGETDTQYF. The CDR3 coding sequence is TGTGCCAGCTCACGGACTAGCGGGGAAACAGATACGCAGTATTTT. Drawing the rest from reference TRBV18 and TRBJ2-3, the complete variable domain is NAGVMQNPRHLVRRRGQEARLRCSPMKGHSHVYWYRQLPEEGLKFMVYLQKENIIDESGMPKERFSAEFPKEGPSILRIQQVVRGDSAAYFCASSRTSGETDTQYFGPGTRLTVL.

The chain employs TRBV29-1 and TRBJ1-1; D is unclear. The CDR3 length is 14 residues. Germline loops: CDR1 SQVTM, CDR2 ANQGSEA. V was pared by 1 base and J by 6 bases, with 15 bases between. The CDR3, as DNA: TGCAGCGTTGAAGGTCGCGGAGGGAGGGCTGAAGCTTTCTTT. This gives the protein CSVEGRGGRAEAFF. The variable domain in full, with the rest retrieved from reference TRBV29-1 and TRBJ1-1, is SAVISQKPSRDICQRGTSLTIQCQVDSQVTMMFWYRQQPGQSLTLIATANQGSEATYESGFVIDKFPISRPNLTFSTLTVSNMSPEDSSIYLCSVEGRGGRAEAFFGQGTRLTVV.

The V gene is TRBV5-1, the J gene TRBJ2-1; TRBD2 matches at 9 bases. The trim removed 4 bases at V and 7 bases at J, leaving 3 bases unmatched. Germline V gene data show CDR1 as SGHRS and CDR2 as YFSETQ. The CDR3 contains 13 residues. The CDR3 nucleotides read TGCGCCAGCAGCGCCGGACTAGCGAATGAGCAGTTCTTC. It codes for CASSAGLANEQFF.

The rearrangement joins TRBV9 to TRBJ2-1, with a weak D call TRBD2 (6 bases). The CDR3 sequence is 19 residues long. Trimming left V 0 bases short and J 8 bases short, with 27 bases between. CDR1 and CDR2 from the germline V gene are SGDLS and YYNGEE. The CDR3 bases are TGTGCCAGCAGCGTAGGGTTCGGGGTAGCGGACCAGGCCGTGGATGAGCAGTTCTTC. Protein product: CASSVGFGVADQAVDEQFF.

V is TRBV5-6 and J is TRBJ2-7; D is uncertain. The CDR3 extends over 12 amino acids. Germline V CDR1 and CDR2: SGHDT, YYEEEE. The V end was cut by 2 bases, the J end by 4 bases, with 7 bases between. The CDR3 DNA reads TGTGCCAGCAGCTTTACTAATTACGAGCAGTACTTC. This translates into CASSFTNYEQYF.

The CDR3 region has the DNA TGCGCCAGCAGCCAGACTAGCGGGAGGGCCATCGACGAGCAGTACTTC. It yields the protein CASSQTSGRAIDEQYF. This chain connects TRBV5-1 to TRBJ2-7; 14 bases agree with TRBD2. V dropped 4 bases and J dropped 5; count of bases not matched to a gene: 8. This CDR3 is 16 amino acids long. Germline CDR1 SGHRS, CDR2 YFSETQ.

This chain links TRBV10-3 with TRBJ2-7, with a tentative D call TRBD2 (5 bases). V lost 6 bases, J lost 2 bases, and 14 bases lay in between. Germline V CDR1 and CDR2: ENHRY, SYGVKD. The CDR3 runs 14 residues. CDR3 loop: CAISGTGVPYEQYF. In DNA, the CDR3 is TGTGCCATCAGCGGAACCGGGGTCCCCTACGAGCAGTACTTC.

This clone was observed a few times. The chain couples TRBV11-2 to TRBJ1-3, with D possibly matching TRBD1 (5 bases). Germline V gene lookup returns CDR1 SGHAT and CDR2 FQNNGV. Trimming stripped 2 bases from V and 6 bases from J, with 14 bases between. CDR3 length: 15 amino acids. The CDR3 DNA sequence: TGTGCCAGCAGCTTACGGCAGGGTTCCGAAAACACCATATATTTT. Its translation is CASSLRQGSENTIYF.

The chain joins TRBV29-1 to TRBJ1-1, with D possibly being TRBD1 (6 bases). Germline V gene lookup returns CDR1 SQVTM and CDR2 ANQGSEA. The CDR3 spans 15 residues. V gave up 7 bases and J gave up 1 base, with 19 bases separating them. The CDR3 coding sequence is TGCAGCGCCGGCTCCAGCGGGGGGCAGAACACTGAAGCTTTCTTT. Its protein is CSAGSSGGQNTEAFF.

The chain is built from TRBV5-1 and TRBJ2-2; TRBD2 might be the D (7 bases). V lost 1 base, J lost 6 bases, and 16 bases lay in between. Germline-derived CDR1 and CDR2 are SGHRS and YFSETQ. The CDR3 covers 16 residues. Here the CDR3 reads CASSLNAAGAPGELFF. The CDR3 DNA reads TGCGCCAGCAGCTTGAATGCGGCGGGGGCCCCCGGGGAGCTGTTTTTT.

The V and J genes are TRBV9 and TRBJ2-7, with 8 bases lining up with TRBD1. Germline values: CDR1 SGDLS, CDR2 YYNGEE. The CDR3 runs to 14 residues. The ends lost 4 bases at V and 6 bases at J; junction bases unmatched: 9. The CDR3 DNA follows: TGTGCCAGCAGCCCCCGGCAGGGGGCCGGCGAGCAGTACTTC. Translated, it gives CASSPRQGAGEQYF.